These T cell receptor beta chains were read from a single sample in a study of blood T cell repertoires in COVID-19. Some clones are missing from TCRdb's copy, which holds only in-frame ones; the method was immunoSEQ multiplex PCR. The sample has 300,000 or so clones; 65% to 85% are singletons. Sequencing input: peripheral blood. The receptors derive from a woman aged 50 to 60 with acute or convalescent COVID-19. The CDR3 runs from the conserved cysteine through the conserved F or W. The D gene is left open where the match is weak. Not all rows give a size; the values are once, few, many and, for expanded clones, a class.

D,J,V,size,DNA,CDR3
.,TRBJ2-5,TRBV3-1/TRBV3-2,.,TGTGCCAGCAGCCACACACTGGGAGGAAGTGGGCTAGCGTCAGAGACCCAGTACTTC,CASSHTLGGSGLASETQYF
.,TRBJ2-2,TRBV7-9,few,TGTGCCAGCAGCAACAAGGGACATGAAGCCGGGGAGCTGTTTTTT,CASSNKGHEAGELFF
.,TRBJ1-1,TRBV7-2,.,TGTGCCAGCAGCTTAACCCCAGTGAACACTGAAGCTTTCTTT,CASSLTPVNTEAFF
TRBD1,TRBJ1-2,TRBV3-1/TRBV3-2,.,TGTGCCAGCAGCCAACAGGGGGCTGGTGGCTACACCTTC,CASSQQGAGGYTF
.,TRBJ1-6,TRBV5-1,.,TGCGCCAGCAGCTTGCGGGGTGATAATTCACCCCTCCACTTT,CASSLRGDNSPLHF
TRBD2,TRBJ2-3,TRBV9,.,TGTGCCAGCAGCGGGGCGACTAGCGGGAGATCGGGCACAGATACGCAGTATTTT,CASSGATSGRSGTDTQYF
.,TRBJ1-1,TRBV4-1,once,TGCGCCAGCAGCCCTACGCGCCTGAACACTGAAGCTTTCTTT,CASSPTRLNTEAFF
.,TRBJ2-7,TRBV6-6,.,TGTGCCAGCAGTCAGGAGTTGGGGGGTCGCTACGAGCAGTACTTC,CASSQELGGRYEQYF
TRBD2,TRBJ2-1,TRBV18,.,TGTGCCAGCTCACCCTTAGCGGGCATCAATGAGCAGTTCTTC,CASSPLAGINEQFF
TRBD2,TRBJ2-3,TRBV5-1,.,TGCGCCAGCAGCTTGGCCGGTAGCGGGGGGCAGGATACGCAGTATTTT,CASSLAGSGGQDTQYF
.,TRBJ2-6,TRBV10-1,.,TGCGCCAGCAGTGCTGGGGGGGCCGGTTCTGGGGCCAACGTCCTGACTTTC,CASSAGGAGSGANVLTF
TRBD2,TRBJ2-3,TRBV27,.,TGTGCGGCGCGAACTAGCGGACGGGATACGCAGTATTTT,CAARTSGRDTQYF
.,TRBJ2-3,TRBV11-3,.,TGTGCCAGCAGCTCCCGGGATGGAACAGATACGCAGTATTTT,CASSSRDGTDTQYF
TRBD2,TRBJ2-7,TRBV18,.,TGTGCCAGCTCAAGAGGACTAGCGGGGTCCTACGAGCAGTACTTC,CASSRGLAGSYEQYF